The 24 T cell receptor beta chains below come from one sample, sequenced in a study of blood T cell repertoires in COVID-19. Here immunoSEQ multiplex PCR was the method, and the copy in TCRdb shows in-frame clones only, minus some. The repertoire holds 360,000 or so clones, about 90% seen once, with 2.5% to 3.5% in the top ten. The sequencing sample was made of PBMCs or T cells enriched from blood (not recorded which). These receptors all stem from a woman younger than 45 who had recovered from COVID-19.

The rearrangement uses TRBV12-5 and TRBJ1-1; D may be TRBD1 (6 bases). The CDR3 is 14 amino acids. Germline V lookup: CDR1 LGHNT, CDR2 FRNRAP. Trimming removed 6 bases from V and 4 bases from J, with 15 bases in between. CDR3 loop: CASGSVRGGTEAFF. The CDR3 nucleotides are TGTGCTAGTGGATCCGTCCGAGGGGGCACTGAAGCTTTCTTT.

J is TRBJ2-2 and V is TRBV27; D is unclear. Deletions cut 2 bases from V and 5 bases from J, with 9 bases between. CDR3 size: 14 residues. Germline V gene lookup returns CDR1 MNHEY and CDR2 SMNVEV (reference sequence). The DNA of the CDR3 is TGTGCCAGCAGTTTAATAAAAAAAACCGGGGAGCTGTTTTTT. Translation: CASSLIKKTGELFF.

The rearrangement uses TRBV4-1 and TRBJ2-3; D gene uncertain. The CDR3 has 15 amino acids. Germline V lookup: CDR1 MGHRA, CDR2 YSYEKL. The germline V and J ends were trimmed by 1 base and 2 bases, with 10 bases remaining between them. CDR3 in DNA: TGCGCCAGCAGCCAAGGCCCAGCGACCACAGATACGCAGTATTTT. Its protein is CASSQGPATTDTQYF.

The chain carries TRBV6-5 and TRBJ1-2; 9 bases map to TRBD1. The CDR3 is 14 amino acids. Germline V CDR1 and CDR2: MNHEY, SVGAGI. Trimming at V came to 5 bases and at J to 5 bases, leaving 6 bases not matched to a gene. This chain's CDR3 is CASSTQTGGYGYTF. CDR3 in DNA: TGTGCCAGCAGTACTCAGACAGGGGGTTATGGCTACACCTTC.

CDR3 protein: CASRKNPGQMNTEAFF. Here the CDR3 DNA reads TGTGCCAGCAGGAAGAATCCGGGACAGATGAACACTGAAGCTTTCTTT. V usage is TRBV13 and J usage is TRBJ1-1, with 7 bases that match TRBD1. This CDR3 spans 16 amino acids. In germline, CDR1 is PRHDT, CDR2 FYEKMQ (reference sequence). Unmatched junction bases numbered 10, after V lost 6 bases and J lost 0 bases. Looking up the rest from reference TRBV13 and TRBJ1-1 gives the full variable domain: AAGVIQSPRHLIKEKRETATLKCYPIPRHDTVYWYQQGPGQDPQFLISFYEKMQSDKGSIPDRFSAQQFSDYHSELNMSSLELGDSALYFCASRKNPGQMNTEAFFGQGTRLTVV.

This chain connects TRBV10-1 to TRBJ1-4; D gene unclear. V lost 3 bases to trimming and J lost 5 bases, with 7 bases between them. This CDR3 contains 13 residues. CDR1 is WNHNN, CDR2 SYGVQD, per germline (reference sequence). CDR3 region: CASSDGVNEKLFF. DNA of the CDR3: TGCGCCAGCAGTGACGGGGTGAATGAAAAACTGTTTTTT.

The chain carries TRBV15 and TRBJ2-3; 7 bases map to TRBD2. CDR1 is LNHNV and CDR2 is YYDKDF in the germline V gene (reference sequence). J was trimmed by 5 bases and V by 1 base; bases with no gene match: 6. The CDR3 extends over 15 amino acids. CDR3 sequence reads: CATSRGSGKGDTQYF. In DNA, the CDR3 is TGTGCCACCAGCAGAGGAAGCGGGAAAGGAGATACGCAGTATTTT.

The chain couples TRBV19 to TRBJ2-7; TRBD1 is a possible D gene (5 bases). Germline V gives CDR1 LNHDA, CDR2 SQIVND (reference sequence). The CDR3 covers 13 residues. Trimming took 3 bases from V and 3 from J, leaving 9 bases between them. CDR3 amino acids: CASSITGYYEQYF. CDR3 coding DNA: TGTGCCAGTAGTATTACAGGTTACTACGAGCAGTACTTC.

This rearrangement joins TRBV2 to TRBJ2-4, with 7 bases matching TRBD1. The germline CDR1 and CDR2 sequences are SNHLY and FYNNEI. Trimming cost V 5 bases and J 14 bases; bases outside gene matches: 6. The CDR3 is 11 amino acids. CDR3 in amino acids: CASSLRDSKYF. CDR3 in DNA: TGTGCCAGCAGTCTTCGGGACAGCAAGTACTTC.

V is TRBV6-5 and J is TRBJ1-1; TRBD1 aligns across 8 bases. V dropped 5 bases and J dropped 8; count of bases not matched to a gene: 7. Germline assignment: CDR1 MNHEY and CDR2 SVGAGI. This CDR3 has 13 residues. The CDR3: CASSQPGTGEAFF. In nucleotides, the CDR3 is TGTGCCAGCAGTCAACCCGGGACAGGCGAAGCTTTCTTT.

The V and J genes are TRBV29-1 and TRBJ2-7; D uncertain. The CDR3 runs to 13 residues. Trimming cost V 3 bases and J 6 bases, with 15 bases left between them. Germline loops: CDR1 SQVTM, CDR2 ANQGSEA. This CDR3 is CSVELGGSGEQYF. The CDR3 DNA is TGCAGCGTTGAGTTGGGTGGATCGGGCGAGCAGTACTTC.

This chain uses TRBV29-1 with TRBJ1-1, with TRBD1 matching over 7 bases. Looked up from germline, CDR1 is SQVTM and CDR2 is ANQGSEA. The CDR3 consists of 13 residues. With 7 bases clipped from V and 1 base from J, the junction kept 6 bases outside the gene matches. CDR3: CSAVRDRNTEAFF. The CDR3 bases are TGCAGCGCGGTCCGGGACAGGAACACTGAAGCTTTCTTT.

The chain uses TRBV5-1 and TRBJ2-7; 8 bases are a match to TRBD2. With V trimmed by 2 bases and J by 2 bases, 12 bases remained unmatched. This CDR3 has 17 residues. Germline-derived CDR1 and CDR2 are SGHRS and YFSETQ. This CDR3 is CASSFAAGGDVPYEQYF. In DNA, the CDR3 is TGCGCCAGCAGCTTCGCGGCCGGGGGGGACGTTCCCTACGAGCAGTACTTC.

The gene calls are TRBV24-1 and TRBJ2-5; the match to TRBD2 covers 8 bases. J gave up 4 bases and V 4 bases, and 7 bases lay outside the gene matches. Per the germline V gene, CDR1 is KGHDR and CDR2 is SFDVKD. This CDR3 contains 15 residues. This CDR3 is CATSDPGTSRETQYF. The DNA of the CDR3 is TGTGCCACCAGTGACCCCGGGACTAGTAGAGAGACCCAGTACTTC.

V and J are TRBV3-1 (or the pseudogene TRBV3-2) and TRBJ2-2; 7 bases agree with TRBD2. Germline values: CDR1 LGHDT, CDR2 YNNKEL (reference sequence). Unmatched junction bases numbered 14, after V lost 4 bases and J lost 6 bases. The CDR3 is 17 residues long. In DNA, the CDR3 is TGTGCCAGCAGCCCCAGGGTGGGCGGGAGCGGGTCCGGGGAGCTGTTTTTT. Amino acid sequence: CASSPRVGGSGSGELFF.

This clone was seen only a few times. The CDR3, as DNA: TGTGCCAGCAGTCCTGAGAGCAATCAGCCCCAGCATTTT. This gives the protein CASSPESNQPQHF. This chain joins TRBV12-3 or TRBV12-4 and TRBJ1-5; D not certain. CDR3 length equals 13 residues. Trimming left V 5 bases short and J 1 base short, with 6 bases between.

This chain connects TRBV28 to TRBJ1-6, with 9 bases matching TRBD1. Trimming took 5 bases from V and 2 from J; bases not matched to a gene: 7. Germline CDR1 MDHEN, CDR2 SYDVKM. This CDR3 contains 17 residues. The chain's CDR3 is CASSMVQGAAYNSPLHF. Written as DNA, the CDR3 is TGTGCCAGCAGTATGGTACAGGGGGCGGCCTATAATTCACCCCTCCACTTT.

V gene TRBV5-1 combines with J gene TRBJ1-6; no definite D call. The CDR3 has 15 residues. V dropped 6 bases and J dropped 8 bases, with 18 bases sitting between them. Germline CDR1 is SGHRS and CDR2 is YFSETQ. CDR3 sequence (DNA): TGCGCCAGCAATTTGAACAGTCTCGGGGATTCACCCCTCCACTTT. This codes for CASNLNSLGDSPLHF.

The V call is TRBV2, the J call TRBJ2-4; no reliable D call. Germline values: CDR1 SNHLY, CDR2 FYNNEI. With 3 bases removed from V and 3 bases from J, the gap between germline ends came to 12 bases. The CDR3 has 15 residues. Here the CDR3 DNA reads TGTGCCAGCAGTGATCTGGGCTTCGGCAAAAACATTCAGTACTTC. Its protein is CASSDLGFGKNIQYF.

V usage is TRBV9 and J usage is TRBJ2-2; no definite D call. Germline CDR1 is SGDLS and CDR2 is YYNGEE. The CDR3 loop spans 16 amino acids. V shed 0 bases and J shed 2 bases, with 11 bases lying between them. Here the CDR3 reads CASSVVAEVNTGELFF. CDR3 nucleotide sequence: TGTGCCAGCAGCGTAGTGGCGGAAGTAAACACCGGGGAGCTGTTTTTT. The whole variable domain, filled in from reference TRBV9 and TRBJ2-2, reads DSGVTQTPKHLITATGQRVTLRCSPRSGDLSVYWYQQSLDQGLQFLIQYYNGEERAKGNILERFSAQQFPDLHSELNLSSLELGDSALYFCASSVVAEVNTGELFFGEGSRLTVL.

The V call is TRBV1, the J call TRBJ2-2; TRBD2 is taken as the D call from the table, unchecked against the DNA. TRBV1 is recorded as a pseudogene. The CDR3 covers 16 residues. CDR3 region: CTSSQEPERGSGELFF. CDR3 DNA sequence: TGCACCAGCAGCCAAGAACCCGAGCGGGGGTCCGGGGAGCTGTTTTTT.

As for this clone: One end of the junction is discordant with germline, which a read error may explain. V gene TRBV2 combines with J gene TRBJ1-2; no reliable D call. The CDR3 contains 14 residues. Germline loops: CDR1 SNHLY, CDR2 FYNNEI. The CDR3 DNA sequence: TGTGCCAGCAGCGAAGGACTGCTACGCTATGGCTACACCTTC. It codes for CASSEGLLRYGYTF.

The chain has TRBV7-3 and TRBJ2-3; 7 bases agree with TRBD1. CDR3 length equals 15 residues. CDR1 and CDR2 from the germline V gene are SGHTA and FQGTGA. V was clipped by 5 bases and J by 0 bases; unmatched bases: 5. The CDR3: CASSAGTASTDTQYF. CDR3 sequence (DNA): TGTGCCAGCAGCGCCGGGACAGCTAGCACAGATACGCAGTATTTT. The whole variable domain, remainder taken from reference TRBV7-3 and TRBJ2-3, is GAGVSQTPSNKVTEKGKYVELRCDPISGHTALYWYRQSLGQGPEFLIYFQGTGAADDSGLPNDRFFAVRPEGSVSTLKIQRTERGDSAVYLCASSAGTASTDTQYFGPGTRLTVL.

The chain is built from TRBV10-1 and TRBJ2-1; 9 bases map to TRBD2. Germline V gene sequence: CDR1 WNHNN, CDR2 SYGVQD (reference sequence). J gave up 7 bases and V 0 bases, and 7 bases lay outside the gene matches. This CDR3 is 16 amino acids long. CDR3 coding DNA: TGCGCCAGCAGTGAGTCTGGCGGGGGGGCCGTAAATGAGCAGTTCTTC. Protein: CASSESGGGAVNEQFF.